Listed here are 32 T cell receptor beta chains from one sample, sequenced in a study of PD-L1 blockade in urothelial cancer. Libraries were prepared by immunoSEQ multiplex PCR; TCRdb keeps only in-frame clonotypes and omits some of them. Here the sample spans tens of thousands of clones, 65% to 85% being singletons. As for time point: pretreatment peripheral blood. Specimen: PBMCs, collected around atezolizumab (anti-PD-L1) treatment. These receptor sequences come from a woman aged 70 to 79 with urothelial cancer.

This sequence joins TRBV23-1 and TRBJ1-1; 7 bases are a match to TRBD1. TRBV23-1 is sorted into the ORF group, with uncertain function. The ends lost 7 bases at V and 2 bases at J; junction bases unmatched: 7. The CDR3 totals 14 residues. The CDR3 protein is CASKTGQSNTEAFF. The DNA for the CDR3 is TGCGCCAGCAAGACAGGGCAGTCAAACACTGAAGCTTTCTTT.

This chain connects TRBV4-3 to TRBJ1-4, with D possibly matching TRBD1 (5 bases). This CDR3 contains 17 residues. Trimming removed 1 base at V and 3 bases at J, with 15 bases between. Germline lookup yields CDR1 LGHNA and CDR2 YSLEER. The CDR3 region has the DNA TGCGCCAGCAGCCAAGCCACGACAGAGAAGGCTAATGAAAAACTGTTTTTT. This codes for CASSQATTEKANEKLFF.

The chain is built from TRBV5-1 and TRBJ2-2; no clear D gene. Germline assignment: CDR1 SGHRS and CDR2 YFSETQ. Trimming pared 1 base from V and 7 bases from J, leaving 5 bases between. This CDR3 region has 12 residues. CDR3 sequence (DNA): TGCGCCAGCAGCTTGAGCTTCGGGGAGCTGTTTTTT. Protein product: CASSLSFGELFF.

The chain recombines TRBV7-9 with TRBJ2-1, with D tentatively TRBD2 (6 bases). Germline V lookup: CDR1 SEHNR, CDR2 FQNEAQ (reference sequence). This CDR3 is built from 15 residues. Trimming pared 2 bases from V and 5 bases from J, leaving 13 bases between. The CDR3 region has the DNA TGTGCCAGCAGCTTAACACTAGCTTGGAACAATGAGCAGTTCTTC. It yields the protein CASSLTLAWNNEQFF.

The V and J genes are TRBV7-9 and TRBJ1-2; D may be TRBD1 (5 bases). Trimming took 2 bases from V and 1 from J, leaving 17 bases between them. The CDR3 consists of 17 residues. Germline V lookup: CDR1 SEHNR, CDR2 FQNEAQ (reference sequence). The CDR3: CASSLIFDRDLNYGYTF. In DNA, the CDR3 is TGTGCCAGCAGCTTAATCTTCGACAGAGACCTTAACTATGGCTACACCTTC.

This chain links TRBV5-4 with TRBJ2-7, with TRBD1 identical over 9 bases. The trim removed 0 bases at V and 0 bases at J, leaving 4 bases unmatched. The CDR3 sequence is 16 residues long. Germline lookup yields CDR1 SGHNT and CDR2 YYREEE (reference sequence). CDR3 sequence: CASSLGATGGSYEQYF. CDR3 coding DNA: TGTGCCAGCAGCTTGGGGGCGACAGGGGGCTCCTACGAGCAGTACTTC.

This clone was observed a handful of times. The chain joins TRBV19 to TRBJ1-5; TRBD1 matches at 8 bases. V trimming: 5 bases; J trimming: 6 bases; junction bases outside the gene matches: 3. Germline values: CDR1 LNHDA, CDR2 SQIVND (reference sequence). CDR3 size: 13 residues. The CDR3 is CASSGQGGQPQHF. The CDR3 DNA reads TGTGCCAGTAGTGGACAGGGAGGTCAGCCCCAGCATTTT.

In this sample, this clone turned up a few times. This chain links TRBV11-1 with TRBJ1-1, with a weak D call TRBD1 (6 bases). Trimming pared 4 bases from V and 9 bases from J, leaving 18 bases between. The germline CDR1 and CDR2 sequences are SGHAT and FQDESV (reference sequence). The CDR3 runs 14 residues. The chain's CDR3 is CASSSGQRNSKAFF. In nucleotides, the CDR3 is TGTGCCAGCAGCTCTGGACAGAGAAACTCGAAAGCTTTCTTT.

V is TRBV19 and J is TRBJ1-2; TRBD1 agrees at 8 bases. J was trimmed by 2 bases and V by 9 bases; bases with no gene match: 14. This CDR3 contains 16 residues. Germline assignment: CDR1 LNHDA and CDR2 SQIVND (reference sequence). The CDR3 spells CASDPTGDRLNYGYTF. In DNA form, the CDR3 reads TGTGCCAGCGATCCGACAGGGGACAGATTAAACTATGGCTACACCTTC.

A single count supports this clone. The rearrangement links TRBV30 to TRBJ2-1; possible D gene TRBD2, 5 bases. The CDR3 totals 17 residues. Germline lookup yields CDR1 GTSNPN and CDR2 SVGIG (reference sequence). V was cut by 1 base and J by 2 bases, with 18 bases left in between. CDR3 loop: CAWSASSGGSAYNEQFF. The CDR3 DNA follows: TGTGCCTGGAGTGCCTCGTCTGGTGGGAGCGCCTACAATGAGCAGTTCTTC.

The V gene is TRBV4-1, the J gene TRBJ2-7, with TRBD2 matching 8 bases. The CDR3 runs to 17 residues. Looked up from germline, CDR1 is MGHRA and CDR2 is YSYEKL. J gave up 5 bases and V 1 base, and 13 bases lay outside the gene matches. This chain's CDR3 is CASSQVIGGAGPNEQYF. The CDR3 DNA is TGCGCCAGCAGCCAAGTCATCGGGGGGGCTGGGCCCAACGAGCAGTACTTC.

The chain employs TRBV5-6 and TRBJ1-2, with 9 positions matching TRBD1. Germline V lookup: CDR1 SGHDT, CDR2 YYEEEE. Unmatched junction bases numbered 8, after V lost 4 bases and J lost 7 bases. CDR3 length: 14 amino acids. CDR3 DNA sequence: TGTGCCAGCAGCCCCGGATGGGACAGGGTTGGCTACACCTTC. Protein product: CASSPGWDRVGYTF.

CDR3 sequence (DNA): TGTGCCAGCAGTGAGGGGGCGAGCACAGATACGCAGTATTTT. The encoded protein is CASSEGASTDTQYF. This chain uses TRBV6-1 with TRBJ2-3, with D perhaps matching TRBD1 (6 bases). Trimming cost V 3 bases and J 0 bases, with 7 bases left between them. CDR3 length equals 14 residues. Germline V gene data show CDR1 as MNHNS and CDR2 as SASEGT.

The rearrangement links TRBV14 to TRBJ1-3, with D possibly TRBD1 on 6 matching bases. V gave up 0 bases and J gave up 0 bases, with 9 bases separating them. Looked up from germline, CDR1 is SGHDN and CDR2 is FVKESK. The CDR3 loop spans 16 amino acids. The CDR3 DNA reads TGTGCCAGCAGCCAAGATGTGGGGGCCTCTGGAAACACCATATATTTT. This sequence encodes CASSQDVGASGNTIYF.

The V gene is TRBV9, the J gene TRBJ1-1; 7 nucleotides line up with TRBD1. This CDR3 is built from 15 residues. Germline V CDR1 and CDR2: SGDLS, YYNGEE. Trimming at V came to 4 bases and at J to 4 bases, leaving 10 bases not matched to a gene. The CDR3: CASSPPGKGATEAFF. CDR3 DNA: TGTGCCAGCAGCCCCCCCGGTAAGGGGGCCACTGAAGCTTTCTTT.

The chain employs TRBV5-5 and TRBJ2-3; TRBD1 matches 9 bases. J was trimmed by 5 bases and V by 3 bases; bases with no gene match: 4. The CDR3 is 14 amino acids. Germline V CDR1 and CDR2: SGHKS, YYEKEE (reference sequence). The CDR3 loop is CASSSRTGEDTQYF. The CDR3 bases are TGTGCCAGCAGCTCGAGGACAGGGGAAGATACGCAGTATTTT.

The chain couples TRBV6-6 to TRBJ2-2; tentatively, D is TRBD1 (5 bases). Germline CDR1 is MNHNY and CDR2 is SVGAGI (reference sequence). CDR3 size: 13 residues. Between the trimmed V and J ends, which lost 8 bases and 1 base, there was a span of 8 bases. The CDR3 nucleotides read TGTGCCAGCCGAAGGGGGAACACCGGGGAGCTGTTTTTT. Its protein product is CASRRGNTGELFF.

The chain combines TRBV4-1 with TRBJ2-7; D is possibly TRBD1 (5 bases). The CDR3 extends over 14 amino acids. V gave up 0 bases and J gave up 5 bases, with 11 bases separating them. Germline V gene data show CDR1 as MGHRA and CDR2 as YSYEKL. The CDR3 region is CASSQDPDSDEQYF. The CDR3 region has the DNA TGCGCCAGCAGCCAAGATCCCGACAGCGACGAGCAGTACTTC.

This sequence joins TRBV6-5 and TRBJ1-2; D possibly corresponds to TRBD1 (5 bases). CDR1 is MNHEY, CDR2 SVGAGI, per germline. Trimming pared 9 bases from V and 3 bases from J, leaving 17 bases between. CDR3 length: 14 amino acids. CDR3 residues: CASRSGVIHYGYTF. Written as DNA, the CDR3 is TGTGCCAGTCGCTCGGGGGTTATTCACTATGGCTACACCTTC.

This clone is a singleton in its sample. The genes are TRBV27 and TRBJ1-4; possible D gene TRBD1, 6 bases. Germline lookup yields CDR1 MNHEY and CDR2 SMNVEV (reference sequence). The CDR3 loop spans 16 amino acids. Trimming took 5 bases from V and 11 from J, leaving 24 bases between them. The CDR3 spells CASSPNGAGAISKLFF. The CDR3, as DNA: TGTGCCAGCAGTCCCAATGGGGCAGGGGCGATATCCAAACTGTTTTTT.

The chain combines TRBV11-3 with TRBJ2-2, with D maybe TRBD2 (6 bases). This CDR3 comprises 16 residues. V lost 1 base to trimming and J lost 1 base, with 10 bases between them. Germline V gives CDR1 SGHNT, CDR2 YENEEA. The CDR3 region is CASSLGDSGNTGELFF. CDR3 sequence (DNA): TGTGCCAGCAGCTTAGGGGATAGCGGGAACACCGGGGAGCTGTTTTTT.

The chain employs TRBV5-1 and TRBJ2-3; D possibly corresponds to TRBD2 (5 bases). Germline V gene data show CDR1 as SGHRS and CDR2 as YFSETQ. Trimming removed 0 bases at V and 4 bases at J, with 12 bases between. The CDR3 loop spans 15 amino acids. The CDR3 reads CASSLADLLADTQYF. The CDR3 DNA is TGCGCCAGCAGCTTGGCAGATCTACTAGCAGATACGCAGTATTTT.

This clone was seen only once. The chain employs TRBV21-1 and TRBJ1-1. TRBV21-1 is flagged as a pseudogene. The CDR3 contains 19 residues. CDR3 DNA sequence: TGTGCCAGCAGCAAAAGGACTAGGCAGGGCAAGAGATGTCCAAGAGAAGCTTTCTTT. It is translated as CASSKRTRQGKRCPREAFF.

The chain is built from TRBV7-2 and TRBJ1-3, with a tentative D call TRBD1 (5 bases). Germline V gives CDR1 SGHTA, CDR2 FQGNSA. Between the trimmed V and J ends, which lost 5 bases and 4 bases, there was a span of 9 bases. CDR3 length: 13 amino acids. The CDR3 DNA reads TGTGCCAGCAGCCCTCGGGGGGGAAACACCATATATTTT. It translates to CASSPRGGNTIYF.

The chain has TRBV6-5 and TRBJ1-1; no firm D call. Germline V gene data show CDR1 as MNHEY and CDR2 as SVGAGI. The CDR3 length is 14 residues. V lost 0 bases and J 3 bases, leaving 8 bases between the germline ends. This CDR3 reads CASSYSSIDTEAFF. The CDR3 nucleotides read TGTGCCAGCAGTTACTCGAGTATAGACACTGAAGCTTTCTTT.

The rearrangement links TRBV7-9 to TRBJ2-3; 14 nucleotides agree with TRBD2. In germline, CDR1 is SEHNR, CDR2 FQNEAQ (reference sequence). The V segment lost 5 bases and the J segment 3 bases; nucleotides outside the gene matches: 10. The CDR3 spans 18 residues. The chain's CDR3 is CASSPGTSGREVTDTQYF. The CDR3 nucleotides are TGTGCCAGCAGCCCTGGGACTAGCGGGAGAGAGGTGACAGATACGCAGTATTTT.

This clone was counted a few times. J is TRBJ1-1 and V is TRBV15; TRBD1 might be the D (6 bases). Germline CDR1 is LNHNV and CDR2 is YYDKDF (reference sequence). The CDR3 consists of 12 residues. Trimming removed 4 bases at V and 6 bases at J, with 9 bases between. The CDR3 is CATSMSGAEAFF. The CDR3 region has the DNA TGTGCCACCAGCATGTCAGGGGCTGAAGCTTTCTTT.

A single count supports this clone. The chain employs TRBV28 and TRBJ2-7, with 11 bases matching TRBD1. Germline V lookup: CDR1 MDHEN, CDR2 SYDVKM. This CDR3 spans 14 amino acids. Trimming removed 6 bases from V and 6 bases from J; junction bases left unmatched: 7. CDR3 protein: CASSSGQGAFEQYF. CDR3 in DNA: TGTGCCAGCAGCTCAGGACAGGGGGCTTTCGAGCAGTACTTC.

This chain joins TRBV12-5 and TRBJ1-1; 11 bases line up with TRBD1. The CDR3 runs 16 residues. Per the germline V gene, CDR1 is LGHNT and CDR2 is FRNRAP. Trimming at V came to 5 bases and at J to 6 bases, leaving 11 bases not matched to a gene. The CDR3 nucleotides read TGTGCTAGTGGTACCTCCGGGACAGGGGGTTTGTCTGAAGCTTTCTTT. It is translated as CASGTSGTGGLSEAFF.

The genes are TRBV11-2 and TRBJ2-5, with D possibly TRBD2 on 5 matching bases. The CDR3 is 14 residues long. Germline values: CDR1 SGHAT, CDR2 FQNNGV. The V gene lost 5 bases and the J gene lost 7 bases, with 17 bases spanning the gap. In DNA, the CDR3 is TGTGCCAGCAGCCCCGCAGGAGGCGAAAGGACCCAGTACTTC. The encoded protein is CASSPAGGERTQYF.

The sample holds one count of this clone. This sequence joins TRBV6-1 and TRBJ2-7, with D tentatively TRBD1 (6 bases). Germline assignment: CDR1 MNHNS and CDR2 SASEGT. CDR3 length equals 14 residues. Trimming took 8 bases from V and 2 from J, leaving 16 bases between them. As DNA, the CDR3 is TGTGCCAGCGGGGCAGACAGGACCGCCTACGAGCAGTACTTC. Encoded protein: CASGADRTAYEQYF.

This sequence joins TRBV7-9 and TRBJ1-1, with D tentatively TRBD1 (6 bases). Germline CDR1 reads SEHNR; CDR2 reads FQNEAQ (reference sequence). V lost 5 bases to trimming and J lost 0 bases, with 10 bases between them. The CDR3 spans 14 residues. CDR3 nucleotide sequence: TGTGCCAGCAGCGCTACAGGGATGAACACTGAAGCTTTCTTT. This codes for CASSATGMNTEAFF.